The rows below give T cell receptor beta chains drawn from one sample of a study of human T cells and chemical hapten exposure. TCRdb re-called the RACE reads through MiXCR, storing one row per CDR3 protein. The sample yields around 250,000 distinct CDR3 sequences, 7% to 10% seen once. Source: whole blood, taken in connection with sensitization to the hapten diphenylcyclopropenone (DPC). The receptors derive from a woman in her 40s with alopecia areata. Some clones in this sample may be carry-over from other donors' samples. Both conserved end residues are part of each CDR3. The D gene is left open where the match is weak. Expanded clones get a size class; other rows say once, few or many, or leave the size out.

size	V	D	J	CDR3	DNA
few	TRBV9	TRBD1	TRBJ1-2	CASSTGGFGYTF	TGTGCCAGCTCGACAGGGGGCTTTGGCTACACCTTC
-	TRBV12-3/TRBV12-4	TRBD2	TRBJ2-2	CASNRLAANTGELFF	TGTGCCAGCAATCGGCTAGCGGCGAACACCGGGGAGCTGTTTTTT
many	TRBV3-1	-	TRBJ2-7	CASSQAYEQYF	TGTGCCAGCAGCCAAGCCTACGAGCAGTACTTC
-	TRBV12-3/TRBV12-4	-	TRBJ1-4	CASSLGSLNEKLFF	TGTGCCAGCAGTTTGGGCAGCCTTAATGAAAAACTGTTTTTT
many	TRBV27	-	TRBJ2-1	CASSPHEQFF	TGTGCCAGCAGTCCGCATGAGCAGTTCTTC
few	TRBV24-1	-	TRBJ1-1	CATSDFLSGRGAFF	TGTGCCACCAGTGATTTTCTGTCGGGACGGGGAGCTTTCTTT
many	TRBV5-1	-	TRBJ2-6	CASSFLASGANVLTF	TGCGCCAGCAGCTTCCTAGCTAGCGGGGCCAACGTCCTGACTTTC
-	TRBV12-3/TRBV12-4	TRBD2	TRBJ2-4	CASSRTGLARAKNIQYF	TGTGCCAGCAGCCGAACGGGACTAGCAAGGGCCAAAAACATTCAGTACTTC
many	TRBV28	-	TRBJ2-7	CASRTGMFDEQYF	TGTGCCAGCAGAACAGGGATGTTCGACGAGCAGTACTTC
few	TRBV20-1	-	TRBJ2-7	CSARARLDDYEQYF	TGCAGTGCTAGAGCGCGATTAGACGACTACGAGCAGTACTTC
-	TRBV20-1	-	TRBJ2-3	CSGLESTDTQYF	TGCAGTGGGCTTGAGAGCACAGATACGCAGTATTTT
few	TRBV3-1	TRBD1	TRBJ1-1	CASSQDLSSGGADTEAFF	TGTGCCAGCAGCCAAGATTTATCATCAGGGGGCGCGGACACTGAAGCTTTCTTT